The entry below describes one TCR beta chain. As yet, its antigen is unknown. These data belong to a study of T cell responses to AZD1222 COVID-19 vaccine. Study overall: Pooling covered second doses at about 4 or about 12 weeks.

Study results and caveats: Clonal diversity may have been underestimated in mostly white British donors.

TCRdb keeps only in-frame clones here, not all; method: immunoSEQ multiplex PCR. The sample includes 110,000 to 150,000 clones, roughly 90% of them seen just once. The TCR comes from an adult in good health. This specimen was peripheral blood, taken on day 0 of AZD1222 vaccination.

The CDR3 sequence: CASSAVEAYNSPLHF. In DNA, the CDR3 is TGTGCCAGCAGCGCCGTGGAAGCCTATAATTCACCCCTCCACTTT. The V and J genes are TRBV9 and TRBJ1-6; D unresolved. The CDR3 runs 15 residues. Germline CDR1 SGDLS, CDR2 YYNGEE. V lost 3 bases, J lost 2 bases, and 9 bases lay in between.